The entry that follows covers one T cell receptor (beta chain) sequence. Its antigen is still unknown. The sample's time point: week 23, last vaccination. Doses of 300 ug of mutant IDH1 20-mer peptide were given with topical imiquimod. This sample stems from a study of a mutant IDH1 vaccine in newly diagnosed glioma. As for the study in general: In some groups vaccination began 4-6 weeks post-radiotherapy; others received it with temozolomide.

V lost 5 bases and J 7 bases, leaving 11 bases between the germline ends. CDR3 length: 12 amino acids. The germline gives CDR1 SGHDN, CDR2 FVKESK. Clones were read by immunoSEQ multiplex PCR, and TCRdb kept only the in-frame ones, dropping some. This table has about 81,000 clones, approximately 85% appearing once. Study conclusions and caveats: Pseudoprogression apparently tracked independently of changes in top peripheral T cell clonotypes.

Sequenced material: PBMCs, taken from a glioma patient whose treatment included an IDH1 peptide vaccine. This receptor was obtained from a man younger than 45 with glioma. Some clones in this sample may be carry-over from other donors' samples. The V and J genes are TRBV14 and TRBJ1-2, with D perhaps TRBD1 (6 bases). CDR3 in amino acids: CASSSQGFGYTF. The CDR3 region has the DNA TGTGCCAGCAGCTCCCAGGGGTTTGGCTACACCTTC.